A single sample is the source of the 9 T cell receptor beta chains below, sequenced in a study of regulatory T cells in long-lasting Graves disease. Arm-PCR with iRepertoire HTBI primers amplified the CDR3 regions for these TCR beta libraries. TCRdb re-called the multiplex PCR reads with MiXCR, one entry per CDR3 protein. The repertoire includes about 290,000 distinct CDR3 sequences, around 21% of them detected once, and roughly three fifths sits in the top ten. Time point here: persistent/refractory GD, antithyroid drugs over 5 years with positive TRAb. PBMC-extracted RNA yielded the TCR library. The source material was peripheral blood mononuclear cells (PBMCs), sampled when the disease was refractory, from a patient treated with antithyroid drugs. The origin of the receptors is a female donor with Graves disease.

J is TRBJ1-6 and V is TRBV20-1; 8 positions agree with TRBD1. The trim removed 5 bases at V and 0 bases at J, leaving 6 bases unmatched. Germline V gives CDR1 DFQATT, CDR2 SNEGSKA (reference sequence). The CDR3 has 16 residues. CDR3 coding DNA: TGCAGTGCTCCTCTAACAGGGGGCTCCTATAATTCACCCCTCCACTTT. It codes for CSAPLTGGSYNSPLHF.

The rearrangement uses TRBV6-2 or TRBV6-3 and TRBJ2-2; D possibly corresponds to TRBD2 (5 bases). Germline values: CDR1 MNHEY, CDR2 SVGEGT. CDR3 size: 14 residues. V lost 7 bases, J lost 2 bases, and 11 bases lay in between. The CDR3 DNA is TGTGCCAGCACCCAGGACTTAAACACCGGGGAGCTGTTTTTT. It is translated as CASTQDLNTGELFF.

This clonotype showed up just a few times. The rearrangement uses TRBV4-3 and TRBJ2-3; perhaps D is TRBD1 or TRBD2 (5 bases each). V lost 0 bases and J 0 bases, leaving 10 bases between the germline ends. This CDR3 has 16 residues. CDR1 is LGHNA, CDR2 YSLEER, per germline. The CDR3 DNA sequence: TGCGCCAGCAGCCAAGAACCGGGACCCAGCACAGATACGCAGTATTTT. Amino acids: CASSQEPGPSTDTQYF.

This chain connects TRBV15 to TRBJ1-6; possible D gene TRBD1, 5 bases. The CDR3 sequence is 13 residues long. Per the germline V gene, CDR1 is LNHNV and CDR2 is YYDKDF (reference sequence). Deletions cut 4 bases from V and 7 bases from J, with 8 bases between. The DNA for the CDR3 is TGTGCCACCAGCACCCCAGGGAATTCACCCCTCCACTTT. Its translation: CATSTPGNSPLHF. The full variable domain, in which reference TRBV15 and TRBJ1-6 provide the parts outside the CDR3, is DAMVIQNPRYQVTQFGKPVTLSCSQTLNHNVMYWYQQKSSQAPKLLFHYYDKDFNNEADTPDNFQSRRPNTSFCFLDIRSPGLGDTAMYLCATSTPGNSPLHFGNGTRLTVT.

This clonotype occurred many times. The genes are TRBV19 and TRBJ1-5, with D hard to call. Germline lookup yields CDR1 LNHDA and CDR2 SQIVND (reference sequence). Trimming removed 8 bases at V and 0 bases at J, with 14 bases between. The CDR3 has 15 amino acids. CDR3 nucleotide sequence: TGTGCCAGTGACCGGACCCAAAATAGCAATCAGCCCCAGCATTTT. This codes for CASDRTQNSNQPQHF.

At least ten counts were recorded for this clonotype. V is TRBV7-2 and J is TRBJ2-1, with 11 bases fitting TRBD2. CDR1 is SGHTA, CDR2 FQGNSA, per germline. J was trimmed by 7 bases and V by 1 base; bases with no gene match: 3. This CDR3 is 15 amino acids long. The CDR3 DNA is TGTGCCAGCAGCTTAGAGCCTAGCGGGAGGAATGAGCAGTTCTTC. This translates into CASSLEPSGRNEQFF.

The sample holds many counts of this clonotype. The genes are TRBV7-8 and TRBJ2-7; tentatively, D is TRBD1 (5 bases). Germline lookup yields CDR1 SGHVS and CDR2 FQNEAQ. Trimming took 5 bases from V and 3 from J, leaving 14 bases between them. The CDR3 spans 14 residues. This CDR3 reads CASSLGRQLYEQYF. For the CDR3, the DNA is TGTGCCAGCAGCCTGGGTAGACAGCTCTACGAGCAGTACTTC.

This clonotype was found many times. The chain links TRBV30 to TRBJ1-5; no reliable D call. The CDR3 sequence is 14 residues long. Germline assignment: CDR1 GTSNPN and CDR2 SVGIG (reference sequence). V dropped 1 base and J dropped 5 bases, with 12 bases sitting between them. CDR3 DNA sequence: TGTGCCTGGAGTGCGGGCCAAGCTTATCAGCCCCAGCATTTT. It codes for CAWSAGQAYQPQHF.

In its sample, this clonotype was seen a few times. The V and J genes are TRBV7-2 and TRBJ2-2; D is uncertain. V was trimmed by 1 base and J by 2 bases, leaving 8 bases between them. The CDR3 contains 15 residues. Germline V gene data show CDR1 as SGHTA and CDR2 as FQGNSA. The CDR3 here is CASSLVLSNTGELFF. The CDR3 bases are TGTGCCAGCAGCTTAGTTCTTTCTAACACCGGGGAGCTGTTTTTT.